These 11 T cell receptor beta chains were sequenced from one sample in a study of blood T cell repertoires in COVID-19. The assay was immunoSEQ multiplex PCR, and TCRdb's table has in-frame clones only and misses some. The repertoire has about 160,000 clones, around 85% of them found once; the top ten carry under 7.5%. Sequencing was done on a sample of peripheral blood. The receptors shown here come from a man of 80 years or more with COVID-19, enrolled during active disease.

The V and J genes are TRBV6-2 or TRBV6-3 and TRBJ1-5, with D maybe TRBD1 (6 bases). V lost 4 bases to trimming and J lost 3 bases, with 16 bases between them. Germline values: CDR1 MNHEY, CDR2 SVGEGT. CDR3 size: 16 residues. In nucleotides, the CDR3 is TGTGCCAGCAGTTCCCGACAGGTAAACATCAATCAGCCCCAGCATTTT. As protein: CASSSRQVNINQPQHF.

The rearrangement links TRBV5-1 to TRBJ1-1; possible D gene TRBD1, 6 bases. The V end was cut by 4 bases, the J end by 4 bases, with 14 bases between. Germline assignment: CDR1 SGHRS and CDR2 YFSETQ. The length of the CDR3 is 14 residues. CDR3 in DNA: TGCGCCAGCAGCCCCCCAAGCAGGGGCACTGAAGCTTTCTTT. It yields the protein CASSPPSRGTEAFF.

This clone was picked up a small number of times. V usage is TRBV11-3 and J usage is TRBJ1-1, with D uncertain. Trimming removed 8 bases from V and 6 bases from J, with 22 bases in between. CDR1 and CDR2 from the germline V gene are SGHNT and YENEEA. CDR3 size: 15 residues. In nucleotides, the CDR3 is TGTGCCAGCCATGAAGGGCGGGCACCTCGGGCTGAAGCTTTCTTT. The encoded protein is CASHEGRAPRAEAFF.

This clone was counted only a few times. For the CDR3, the DNA is TGTGCCAGCAGCTACGACAGGGAAAGATCACCCCTCCACTTT. It is translated as CASSYDRERSPLHF. The chain couples TRBV7-2 to TRBJ1-6, with 7 bases identical to TRBD1. This CDR3 has 14 amino acids. J lost 10 bases, V lost 4 bases, and 7 bases had no gene match. Germline V CDR1 and CDR2: SGHTA, FQGNSA.

V gene TRBV19 combines with J gene TRBJ1-2; tentatively, D is TRBD1 (6 bases). Per germline, CDR1 LNHDA and CDR2 SQIVND (reference sequence). The V end lost 8 bases, the J end lost 6 bases, and 16 bases lay between the germline ends. The CDR3 extends over 13 amino acids. The CDR3 protein is CASGRRGRNGYTF. As DNA, the CDR3 is TGTGCCAGTGGGCGAAGGGGGAGAAATGGCTACACCTTC.

The V call is TRBV14, the J call TRBJ1-2; 7 bases align to TRBD1. Germline CDR1 reads SGHDN; CDR2 reads FVKESK. This CDR3 has 14 residues. The trim removed 1 base at V and 8 bases at J, leaving 7 bases unmatched. In DNA form, the CDR3 reads TGTGCCAGCAGCCAAGCGACAGGGTCGTTGGGCTACACCTTC. It specifies CASSQATGSLGYTF.

J is TRBJ2-3 and V is TRBV11-2, with 7 bases lining up with TRBD2. Trimming cost V 1 base and J 4 bases; bases outside gene matches: 2. The CDR3 covers 14 residues. Germline V lookup: CDR1 SGHAT, CDR2 FQNNGV. The CDR3 coding sequence is TGTGCCAGCAGCTTAGGGACTAGGGCAGATACGCAGTATTTT. Its translation is CASSLGTRADTQYF.

This clone showed up just once. The chain is built from TRBV11-2 and TRBJ2-7; no definite D call. The CDR3 covers 14 residues. CDR1 SGHAT and CDR2 FQNNGV come from the germline V gene. Trimming removed 1 base at V and 4 bases at J, with 11 bases between. DNA of the CDR3: TGTGCCAGCAGCTTAGGGGCAGTCAGGTACGAGCAGTACTTC. The encoded protein is CASSLGAVRYEQYF.

The rearrangement joins TRBV5-1 to TRBJ1-2; D unresolved. The V gene lost 4 bases and the J gene lost 4 bases, with 17 bases spanning the gap. CDR1 is SGHRS, CDR2 YFSETQ, per germline. This CDR3 contains 15 residues. CDR3 sequence (DNA): TGCGCCAGCAGCCCCGACGCCGGACTCCTCTATGGCTACACCTTC. Amino acid sequence: CASSPDAGLLYGYTF. The full variable domain, completed using reference TRBV5-1 and TRBJ1-2, is KAGVTQTPRYLIKTRGQQVTLSCSPISGHRSVSWYQQTPGQGLQFLFEYFSETQRNKGNFPGRFSGRQFSNSRSEMNVSTLELGDSALYLCASSPDAGLLYGYTFGSGTRLTVV.

V gene TRBV29-1 combines with J gene TRBJ2-2; 7 nucleotides match TRBD1. The V and J ends lost 2 bases and 0 bases, in that order; junction bases with no gene match: 6. In germline, CDR1 is SQVTM, CDR2 ANQGSEA. The CDR3 spans 16 residues. The CDR3 DNA sequence: TGCAGCGTTGAAAGGGTGCAGGGGGCGAACACCGGGGAGCTGTTTTTT. This translates into CSVERVQGANTGELFF.

The rearrangement joins TRBV19 to TRBJ2-5; 9 bases agree with TRBD1. Trimming cost V 6 bases and J 0 bases; bases outside gene matches: 8. The CDR3 runs to 16 residues. Germline values: CDR1 LNHDA, CDR2 SQIVND (reference sequence). For the CDR3, the DNA is TGTGCCAGTAGCCCCCCTCGGGACAGGGACCAAGAGACCCAGTACTTC. Its protein is CASSPPRDRDQETQYF.